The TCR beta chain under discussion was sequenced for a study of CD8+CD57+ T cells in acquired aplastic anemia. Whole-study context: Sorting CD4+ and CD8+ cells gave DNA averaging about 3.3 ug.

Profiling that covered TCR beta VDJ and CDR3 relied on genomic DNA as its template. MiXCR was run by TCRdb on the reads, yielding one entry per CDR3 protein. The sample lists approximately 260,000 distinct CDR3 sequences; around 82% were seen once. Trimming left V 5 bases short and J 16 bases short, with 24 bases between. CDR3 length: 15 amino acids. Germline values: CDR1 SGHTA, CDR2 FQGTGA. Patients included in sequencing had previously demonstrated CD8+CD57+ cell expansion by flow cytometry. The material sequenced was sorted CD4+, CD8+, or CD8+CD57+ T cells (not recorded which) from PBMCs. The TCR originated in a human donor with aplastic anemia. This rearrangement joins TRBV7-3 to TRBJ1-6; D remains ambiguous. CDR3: CASSMTSGCADTLHF. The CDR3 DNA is TGTGCCAGCAGCATGACTAGCGGGTGTGCAGATACGCTCCACTTT.